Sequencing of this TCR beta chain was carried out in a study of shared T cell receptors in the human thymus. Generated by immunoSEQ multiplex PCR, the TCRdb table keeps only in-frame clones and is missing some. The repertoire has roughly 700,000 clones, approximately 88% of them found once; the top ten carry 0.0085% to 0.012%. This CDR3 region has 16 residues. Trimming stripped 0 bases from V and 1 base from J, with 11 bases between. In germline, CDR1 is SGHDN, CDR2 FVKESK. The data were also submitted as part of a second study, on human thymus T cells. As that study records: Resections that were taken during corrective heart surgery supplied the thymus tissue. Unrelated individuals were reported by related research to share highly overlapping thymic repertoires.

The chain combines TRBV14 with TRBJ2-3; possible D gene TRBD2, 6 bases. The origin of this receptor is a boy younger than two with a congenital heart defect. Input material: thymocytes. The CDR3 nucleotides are TGTGCCAGCAGCCAAGATAGTTCGGGAGGCACAGATACGCAGTATTTT. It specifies CASSQDSSGGTDTQYF.